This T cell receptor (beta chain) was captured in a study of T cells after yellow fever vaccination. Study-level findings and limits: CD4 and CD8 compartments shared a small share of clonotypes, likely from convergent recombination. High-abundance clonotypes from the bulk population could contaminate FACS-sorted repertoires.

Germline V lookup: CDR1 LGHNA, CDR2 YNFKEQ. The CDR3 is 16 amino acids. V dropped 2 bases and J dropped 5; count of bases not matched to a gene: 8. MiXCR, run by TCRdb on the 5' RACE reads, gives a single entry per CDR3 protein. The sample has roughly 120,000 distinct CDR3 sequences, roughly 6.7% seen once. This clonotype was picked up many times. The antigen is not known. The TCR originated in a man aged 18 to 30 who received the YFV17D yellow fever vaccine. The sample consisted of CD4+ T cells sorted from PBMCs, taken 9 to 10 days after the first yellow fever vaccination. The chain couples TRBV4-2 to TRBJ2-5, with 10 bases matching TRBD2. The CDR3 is CASSQLSGGAAETQYF. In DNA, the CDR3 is TGTGCCAGCAGCCAATTGAGCGGGGGGGCCGCCGAGACCCAGTACTTC.